These T cell receptor beta chains were read from a single sample in a study of circulating CD8 cells and anti-PD-1 response in melanoma. Using its own MiXCR run on the reads, TCRdb lists one record per CDR3 protein. This sample has 550 to 650 distinct CDR3 sequences, with 10% to 13% found just once. Sequencing used CD8+ T cells from PBMCs, obtained at baseline or after one month of anti-PD-1 therapy (not recorded which). Receptor source: a human donor with melanoma. Both conserved end residues are part of each CDR3. Fields, in order: D gene, J gene, V gene, clone size, CDR3 protein, CDR3 DNA. D genes are given only for firm matches. The listing skips clone size in some rows; elsewhere it reads once, few, many or a size class.

d_call: .
j_call: TRBJ1-5
v_call: TRBV27
clone_size: medium-sized
cdr3_aa: CASSLTRGGNQPQHF
cdr3_nt: TGTGCCAGCAGTTTAACCAGGGGTGGGAATCAGCCCCAGCATTTT

d_call: TRBD2
j_call: TRBJ2-7
v_call: TRBV20-1
clone_size: hyperexpanded
cdr3_aa: CSARDWQFSGRANEQYF
cdr3_nt: TGCAGTGCTAGAGATTGGCAGTTTTCCGGGAGGGCCAACGAGCAGTACTTC

d_call: TRBD1
j_call: TRBJ2-2
v_call: TRBV25-1
clone_size: large
cdr3_aa: CASTGYTDRGHGNTGELFF
cdr3_nt: TGTGCCAGCACCGGGTATACGGACAGGGGGCATGGGAACACCGGGGAGCTGTTTTTT

d_call: TRBD1
j_call: TRBJ1-1
v_call: TRBV19
clone_size: large
cdr3_aa: CASSMDRGFGLRAFF
cdr3_nt: TGTGCCAGTAGTATGGACAGGGGATTCGGTTTACGAGCTTTCTTT

d_call: TRBD2
j_call: TRBJ2-2
v_call: TRBV4-1
clone_size: medium-sized
cdr3_aa: CASSQVSGTNTGELFF
cdr3_nt: TGCGCCAGCAGCCAAGTAAGCGGGACGAACACCGGGGAGCTGTTTTTT

d_call: .
j_call: TRBJ1-3
v_call: TRBV6-6
clone_size: large
cdr3_aa: CASSEKNTIYF
cdr3_nt: TGTGCCAGCAGCGAAAAAAACACCATATATTTT

d_call: .
j_call: TRBJ2-7
v_call: TRBV11-2
clone_size: medium-sized
cdr3_aa: CASSLDAVYEQYF
cdr3_nt: TGTGCCAGCAGCTTAGATGCTGTCTACGAGCAGTACTTC

d_call: .
j_call: TRBJ2-3
v_call: TRBV6-2/TRBV6-3
clone_size: large
cdr3_aa: CASSYSTAPTSTDTQYF
cdr3_nt: TGTGCCAGCAGTTACTCGACGGCCCCTACCAGCACAGATACGCAGTATTTT

d_call: .
j_call: TRBJ1-4
v_call: TRBV28
clone_size: large
cdr3_aa: CASSAGGDEKLFF
cdr3_nt: TGTGCCAGCAGTGCGGGAGGGGATGAAAAACTGTTTTTT

d_call: TRBD2
j_call: TRBJ2-2
v_call: TRBV4-1
clone_size: large
cdr3_aa: CASSQDRAGANTGELFF
cdr3_nt: TGCGCCAGCAGCCAAGATCGGGCGGGGGCGAACACCGGGGAGCTGTTTTTT

d_call: .
j_call: TRBJ2-1
v_call: TRBV6-4
clone_size: medium-sized
cdr3_aa: CATFSEGAFNEQFF
cdr3_nt: TGTGCCACCTTTAGCGAAGGGGCTTTCAATGAGCAGTTCTTC

d_call: .
j_call: TRBJ1-4
v_call: TRBV25-1
clone_size: medium-sized
cdr3_aa: CASSDPPLGVQGFEKLFF
cdr3_nt: TGTGCCAGCAGTGATCCCCCCCTGGGAGTACAGGGCTTTGAAAAACTGTTTTTT

d_call: .
j_call: TRBJ1-1
v_call: TRBV19
clone_size: large
cdr3_aa: CASSLTTNTEAFF
cdr3_nt: TGTGCCAGTAGTCTGACGACAAACACTGAAGCTTTCTTT

d_call: TRBD2
j_call: TRBJ2-3
v_call: TRBV7-2
clone_size: .
cdr3_aa: CASSILGGWSSGRAGVAYTQYF
cdr3_nt: TGTGCCAGCAGCATCTTAGGGGGATGGTCTAGCGGGAGGGCCGGGGTTGCCTATACGCAGTATTTT

d_call: .
j_call: TRBJ2-7
v_call: TRBV7-7
clone_size: .
cdr3_aa: CLTLTRPSYVQYF
cdr3_nt: TGTCTCACTCTTACACGGCCCTCCTACGTGCAGTACTTC

d_call: .
j_call: TRBJ2-1
v_call: TRBV6-4
clone_size: large
cdr3_aa: CASSEGTPGHEQFF
cdr3_nt: TGTGCCAGCAGTGAAGGGACTCCGGGGCATGAGCAGTTCTTC

d_call: .
j_call: TRBJ2-5
v_call: TRBV2
clone_size: hyperexpanded
cdr3_aa: CASSSRVPMETQYF
cdr3_nt: TGTGCCAGCAGTTCCCGTGTGCCAATGGAGACCCAGTACTTC

d_call: .
j_call: TRBJ2-5
v_call: TRBV27
clone_size: hyperexpanded
cdr3_aa: CASSRVVQETQYF
cdr3_nt: TGTGCCAGCAGTCGGGTAGTCCAAGAGACCCAGTACTTC

d_call: TRBD1
j_call: TRBJ1-1
v_call: TRBV27
clone_size: medium-sized
cdr3_aa: CASSFGQGAEAFF
cdr3_nt: TGTGCCAGCAGTTTTGGACAGGGCGCTGAAGCTTTCTTT

d_call: TRBD2
j_call: TRBJ2-1
v_call: TRBV6-4
clone_size: medium-sized
cdr3_aa: CASSDAGGPNEQFF
cdr3_nt: TGTGCCAGCAGTGACGCGGGGGGGCCCAATGAGCAGTTCTTC

d_call: TRBD1
j_call: TRBJ2-7
v_call: TRBV28
clone_size: large
cdr3_aa: CASSPLQGAVGEQYF
cdr3_nt: TGTGCCAGCAGTCCTTTACAGGGGGCGGTGGGCGAGCAGTACTTC

d_call: .
j_call: TRBJ1-1
v_call: TRBV9
clone_size: large
cdr3_aa: CASSVGSMNTEAFF
cdr3_nt: TGTGCCAGCAGCGTAGGTTCTATGAACACTGAAGCTTTCTTT

d_call: .
j_call: TRBJ2-1
v_call: TRBV6-1
clone_size: large
cdr3_aa: CASSESAGSFNEQFF
cdr3_nt: TGTGCCAGCAGTGAATCTGCCGGGAGTTTCAATGAGCAGTTCTTC

d_call: TRBD1
j_call: TRBJ2-3
v_call: TRBV7-6
clone_size: large
cdr3_aa: CASSRTGLDTQYF
cdr3_nt: TGTGCCAGCAGCAGGACAGGGCTAGATACGCAGTATTTT

d_call: .
j_call: TRBJ2-2
v_call: TRBV18
clone_size: large
cdr3_aa: CASSPRDDATGELFF
cdr3_nt: TGTGCCAGCTCACCCCGGGACGACGCCACCGGGGAGCTGTTTTTT

d_call: TRBD2
j_call: TRBJ2-7
v_call: TRBV27
clone_size: medium-sized
cdr3_aa: CASSLTSGEYEQYF
cdr3_nt: TGTGCCAGCAGTTTGACTAGCGGGGAATACGAGCAGTACTTC

d_call: TRBD2
j_call: TRBJ2-7
v_call: TRBV19
clone_size: large
cdr3_aa: CARLTSGGPYEQYF
cdr3_nt: TGTGCCAGACTGACTAGCGGGGGACCCTACGAGCAGTACTTC

d_call: TRBD1
j_call: TRBJ2-7
v_call: TRBV27
clone_size: large
cdr3_aa: CASRVQGVPYEQYF
cdr3_nt: TGTGCCAGCAGGGTACAGGGGGTTCCCTACGAGCAGTACTTC

d_call: TRBD2
j_call: TRBJ2-3
v_call: TRBV28
clone_size: medium-sized
cdr3_aa: CASRFRASGRNTDTQYF
cdr3_nt: TGTGCCAGCCGATTCAGGGCTAGCGGGAGGAATACAGATACGCAGTATTTT

d_call: .
j_call: TRBJ1-1
v_call: TRBV7-2
clone_size: medium-sized
cdr3_aa: CASSLAVSPNTEAFF
cdr3_nt: TGTGCCAGCAGCTTAGCGGTCAGTCCCAACACTGAAGCTTTCTTT

d_call: TRBD1
j_call: TRBJ1-2
v_call: TRBV29-1
clone_size: medium-sized
cdr3_aa: CSGRDSYGYTF
cdr3_nt: TGCAGCGGCCGGGACAGCTATGGCTACACCTTC

d_call: .
j_call: TRBJ2-1
v_call: TRBV2
clone_size: large
cdr3_aa: CASSESSTPYNEQFF
cdr3_nt: TGTGCCAGCAGTGAATCCTCGACCCCTTACAATGAGCAGTTCTTC

d_call: .
j_call: TRBJ2-7
v_call: TRBV14
clone_size: .
cdr3_aa: CASSPANYEQYF
cdr3_nt: TGTGCCAGCAGCCCGGCGAACTACGAGCAGTACTTC

d_call: .
j_call: TRBJ2-1
v_call: TRBV28
clone_size: large
cdr3_aa: CASSLSGIPPSEQFF
cdr3_nt: TGTGCCAGCAGTTTATCCGGTATCCCCCCTAGTGAGCAGTTCTTC

d_call: .
j_call: TRBJ2-5
v_call: TRBV28
clone_size: large
cdr3_aa: CASSGAGQETQYF
cdr3_nt: TGTGCCAGCTCCGGGGCGGGTCAAGAGACCCAGTACTTC

d_call: .
j_call: TRBJ2-7
v_call: TRBV28
clone_size: large
cdr3_aa: CASSLAEWNEQYF
cdr3_nt: TGTGCCAGCAGTTTGGCTGAATGGAACGAGCAGTACTTC

d_call: TRBD1
j_call: TRBJ2-5
v_call: TRBV27
clone_size: few
cdr3_aa: CASSPTGGRTGQETQHF
cdr3_nt: TGTGCCAGCAGTCCAACAGGGGGTCGGACGGGTCAAGAGACCCAGCACTTC

d_call: TRBD1
j_call: TRBJ2-1
v_call: TRBV24-1
clone_size: medium-sized
cdr3_aa: CATSDRDSIGNEQFF
cdr3_nt: TGTGCCACCAGTGACCGGGACAGCATTGGTAATGAGCAGTTCTTC

d_call: .
j_call: TRBJ2-2
v_call: TRBV27
clone_size: large
cdr3_aa: CASSLYGRWELFF
cdr3_nt: TGTGCCAGCAGTTTATACGGGCGTTGGGAGCTGTTTTTT

d_call: TRBD2
j_call: TRBJ2-1
v_call: TRBV11-2
clone_size: .
cdr3_aa: CASSRAPPGGPGNEQFF
cdr3_nt: TGTGCCAGCAGTCGAGCCCCCCCGGGAGGGCCAGGCAATGAGCAGTTCTTC

d_call: .
j_call: TRBJ2-3
v_call: TRBV4-1
clone_size: .
cdr3_aa: CASSPGPGGDTQYF
cdr3_nt: TGCGCCAGCAGCCCCGGGCCCGGAGGCGATACGCAGTATTTT

d_call: .
j_call: TRBJ2-1
v_call: TRBV20-1
clone_size: large
cdr3_aa: CSSNEQFF
cdr3_nt: TGCAGCTCCAATGAGCAGTTCTTC

d_call: .
j_call: TRBJ2-3
v_call: TRBV7-8
clone_size: medium-sized
cdr3_aa: CASSRRGGDTQYF
cdr3_nt: TGTGCCAGCAGCCGAAGGGGGGGGGATACGCAGTATTTT

d_call: .
j_call: TRBJ2-5
v_call: TRBV9
clone_size: large
cdr3_aa: CASSATVSRRETQYF
cdr3_nt: TGTGCCAGCAGCGCAACGGTCTCCCGTCGGGAGACCCAGTACTTC

d_call: .
j_call: TRBJ2-1
v_call: TRBV6-1
clone_size: medium-sized
cdr3_aa: CASSAEGPSFDLDF
cdr3_nt: TGTGCCAGCAGTGCCGAGGGGCCGTCCTTCGATCTGGACTTC

d_call: TRBD2
j_call: TRBJ2-3
v_call: TRBV20-1
clone_size: large
cdr3_aa: CSASETAGGQGDTQYF
cdr3_nt: TGCAGTGCTAGTGAAACAGCGGGAGGGCAGGGTGATACGCAGTATTTT

d_call: .
j_call: TRBJ1-2
v_call: TRBV19
clone_size: .
cdr3_aa: CASSMGASYGYTF
cdr3_nt: TGTGCCAGTAGTATGGGCGCAAGCTATGGCTACACCTTC

d_call: .
j_call: TRBJ1-6
v_call: TRBV29-1
clone_size: medium-sized
cdr3_aa: CSVVEGESGSPLHF
cdr3_nt: TGCAGCGTTGTAGAGGGCGAGTCGGGTTCACCCCTCCACTTT

d_call: .
j_call: TRBJ2-7
v_call: TRBV28
clone_size: medium-sized
cdr3_aa: CASSFSAYEQYF
cdr3_nt: TGTGCCAGCAGCTTCTCCGCCTACGAGCAGTACTTC

d_call: .
j_call: TRBJ1-1
v_call: TRBV19
clone_size: large
cdr3_aa: CASSMLSQGAEAFF
cdr3_nt: TGTGCCAGTAGTATGTTATCTCAGGGCGCTGAAGCTTTCTTT

d_call: .
j_call: TRBJ1-1
v_call: TRBV6-5
clone_size: .
cdr3_aa: CASSYSKEGGEAFF
cdr3_nt: TGTGCCAGCAGTTACTCGAAGGAGGGAGGAGAAGCTTTCTTT

d_call: TRBD1
j_call: TRBJ2-7
v_call: TRBV20-1
clone_size: .
cdr3_aa: CSASWTGKYYEQYF
cdr3_nt: TGCAGTGCTAGCTGGACAGGAAAATACTACGAGCAGTACTTC

d_call: TRBD2
j_call: TRBJ2-7
v_call: TRBV6-1
clone_size: .
cdr3_aa: CASSHGLAGAYEQYF
cdr3_nt: TGTGCCAGCAGTCACGGACTAGCGGGAGCCTACGAGCAGTACTTC

d_call: .
j_call: TRBJ1-3
v_call: TRBV7-9
clone_size: few
cdr3_aa: CASDSVTGNSGNTIYF
cdr3_nt: TGTGCCAGCGACTCTGTAACAGGGAACTCTGGAAACACCATATATTTT

d_call: .
j_call: TRBJ2-2
v_call: TRBV12-3/TRBV12-4
clone_size: few
cdr3_aa: CASSPLSGLTGELFF
cdr3_nt: TGTGCCAGCAGCCCCCTTTCGGGACTGACCGGGGAGCTGTTTTTT

d_call: .
j_call: TRBJ2-7
v_call: TRBV27
clone_size: medium-sized
cdr3_aa: CASSFDRDLGYEQYF
cdr3_nt: TGTGCCAGCAGTTTCGACCGGGACTTGGGGTACGAGCAGTACTTC

d_call: .
j_call: TRBJ2-2
v_call: TRBV6-4
clone_size: medium-sized
cdr3_aa: CASSGGTANTGELFF
cdr3_nt: TGTGCCAGCAGTGGCGGGACAGCGAACACCGGGGAGCTGTTTTTT